These 15 T cell receptor beta chains were sequenced from one sample in a study of T-cell memory formation after mild COVID-19. TCRdb re-analysed the 5' RACE reads in MiXCR, keeping a single row per CDR3 protein. The sample includes approximately 210,000 distinct CDR3 sequences, around 26% of them seen just once. The material sequenced was PBMCs or a T cell subset sorted from them (not recorded which). The receptors here all came from an adult woman who had mild COVID-19 (a few samples of this study predate the infection). Cell type and time point are not known.

V gene TRBV7-9 combines with J gene TRBJ1-6; 7 bases map to TRBD1. Losses at the gene ends were 3 bases for V and 5 bases for J; bases not matched to a gene: 10. The germline V gene encodes CDR1 SEHNR and CDR2 FQNEAQ (reference sequence). There are 17 residues in the CDR3. CDR3 sequence reads: CASSLGFITGDNSPLHF. The CDR3 coding sequence is TGTGCCAGCAGCTTGGGTTTCATCACAGGGGATAATTCACCCCTCCACTTT.

This clonotype has only a few counts. The chain carries TRBV4-1 and TRBJ2-7; 7 positions match TRBD1. V was clipped by 1 base and J by 3 bases; unmatched bases: 6. Germline loops: CDR1 MGHRA, CDR2 YSYEKL. This CDR3 region has 15 residues. CDR3 DNA sequence: TGCGCCAGCAGCCAAGTGTGGACAGGAGTCTACGAGCAGTACTTC. It is translated as CASSQVWTGVYEQYF.

The chain uses TRBV9 and TRBJ1-1; 10 nucleotides line up with TRBD1. Trimming took 0 bases from V and 7 from J; bases not matched to a gene: 6. CDR1 is SGDLS, CDR2 YYNGEE, per germline. The CDR3 runs to 15 residues. Here the CDR3 reads CASSVGDRGRSEAFF. In DNA, the CDR3 is TGTGCCAGCAGCGTAGGGGACAGGGGACGAAGTGAAGCTTTCTTT.

The rearrangement joins TRBV12-3 or TRBV12-4 to TRBJ1-2; possibly TRBD1 for D (5 bases). Trimming pared 2 bases from V and 5 bases from J, leaving 9 bases between. This CDR3 has 13 amino acids. The CDR3 loop is CASSLYRPYGYTF. The CDR3 region has the DNA TGTGCCAGCAGTTTATACAGGCCTTATGGCTACACCTTC.

This clonotype was observed a handful of times. The V and J genes are TRBV6-5 and TRBJ1-1; D is possibly TRBD1 (5 bases). CDR3 size: 14 residues. Germline V lookup: CDR1 MNHEY, CDR2 SVGAGI. Trimming removed 0 bases from V and 4 bases from J, with 9 bases in between. CDR3 in DNA: TGTGCCAGCAGTTACTCGCAGGGTTCCACTGAAGCTTTCTTT. Amino acids: CASSYSQGSTEAFF.

This clonotype was counted a few times. This chain uses TRBV11-3 with TRBJ2-2; 8 bases fit TRBD1. CDR1 is SGHNT, CDR2 YENEEA, per germline. The CDR3 runs to 16 residues. The V segment lost 1 base and the J segment 5 bases; nucleotides outside the gene matches: 6. The CDR3 loop is CASSLADGQGTGELFF. The CDR3 nucleotides are TGTGCCAGCAGCTTAGCCGACGGACAGGGAACCGGGGAGCTGTTTTTT.

In its sample, this clonotype was seen a few times. The chain links TRBV12-3 or TRBV12-4 to TRBJ1-6; D ambiguous. Trimming shortened V by 1 base and J by 5 bases, and 6 bases separated the two germline ends. There are 14 residues in the CDR3. DNA for the CDR3: TGTGCCAGCAGTTTAGGCACAGATAATTCACCCCTCCACTTT. The encoded protein is CASSLGTDNSPLHF.

V and J are TRBV14 and TRBJ1-3; weak D call: TRBD1 (6 bases). Trimming cost V 0 bases and J 0 bases, with 6 bases left between them. Germline lookup yields CDR1 SGHDN and CDR2 FVKESK. This CDR3 spans 15 amino acids. Here the CDR3 DNA reads TGTGCCAGCAGCCAAGACAGGGGCTCTGGAAACACCATATATTTT. Amino acids: CASSQDRGSGNTIYF.

The table lists this clonotype with a few counts. The V gene is TRBV9, the J gene TRBJ2-2, with 8 bases fitting TRBD2. From germline, CDR1 is SGDLS and CDR2 YYNGEE. After removal of 5 bases from V and 4 bases from J, the junction contained 10 bases not matched to a gene. The CDR3 contains 16 residues. The CDR3 sequence: CASSGAGVATTGELFF. The DNA for the CDR3 is TGTGCCAGCAGTGGAGCGGGAGTAGCAACCACCGGGGAGCTGTTTTTT.

The V call is TRBV2, the J call TRBJ1-1, with D uncertain. Germline CDR1 SNHLY, CDR2 FYNNEI. V was cut by 4 bases and J by 7 bases, with 13 bases left in between. The length of the CDR3 is 13 residues. The CDR3 region has the DNA TGTGCCAGCAGTGGGACGGAAGAAGATGAAGCTTTCTTT. As protein: CASSGTEEDEAFF.

This clonotype was detected once. V is TRBV21-1 and J is TRBJ2-3; TRBD2, the D gene given by the table, was not confirmed from the DNA. TRBV21-1 constitutes a pseudogene. This CDR3 contains 20 residues. The DNA of the CDR3 is TGTGCCAGCTCAAAAAAGACTAGCGGGAGACGTAACAAAAGCACAGATACGCAGTATTTT. Its protein product is CASSKKTSGRRNKSTDTQYF.

The CDR3 loop reads CASSLDPGMNTEAFF. The CDR3 DNA reads TGTGCCAGCAGCTTGGATCCGGGTATGAACACTGAAGCTTTCTTT. This chain joins TRBV5-4 and TRBJ1-1; D gene unclear. Looked up from germline, CDR1 is SGHNT and CDR2 is YYREEE (reference sequence). The CDR3 covers 15 residues. Trimming removed 0 bases at V and 0 bases at J, with 9 bases between.

The gene calls are TRBV18 and TRBJ1-5; 7 bases map to TRBD1. Trimming at V came to 7 bases and at J to 1 base, leaving 4 bases not matched to a gene. This CDR3 contains 14 residues. Germline lookup yields CDR1 KGHSH and CDR2 LQKENI. In DNA, the CDR3 is TGTGCCAGCTGCGCAGGGGGAAGCAATCAGCCCCAGCATTTT. Translation: CASCAGGSNQPQHF.

This clonotype was seen more than once but under ten times. The chain joins TRBV4-2 to TRBJ2-7; TRBD2 matches 10 bases. Germline assignment: CDR1 LGHNA and CDR2 YNFKEQ. The V and J ends lost 2 bases and 3 bases, in that order; junction bases with no gene match: 4. The CDR3 totals 15 residues. CDR3 DNA sequence: TGTGCCAGCAGCCAAACTAAGCGGGGGGGCTACGAGCAGTACTTC. It translates to CASSQTKRGGYEQYF.

The table lists this clonotype with a few counts. The chain employs TRBV28 and TRBJ1-1; D call uncertain. The length of the CDR3 is 15 residues. V was trimmed by 6 bases and J by 2 bases, leaving 16 bases between them. The germline gives CDR1 MDHEN, CDR2 SYDVKM. CDR3 sequence: CASRQLGRSNTEAFF. The CDR3 nucleotides read TGTGCCAGCAGGCAGCTCGGAAGGAGCAACACTGAAGCTTTCTTT.